This is a list of T cell receptor beta chains from one sample in a study of blood T cells in healthy people across ages. A single record per CDR3 protein comes from TCRdb applying MiXCR to the 5' RACE reads. Among about 940,000 distinct CDR3 sequences listed, under 50% were seen once. Sequencing was carried out using blood. These receptors came from a man aged 25-40 years in good health. CDR3s include the opening cysteine and the closing phenylalanine or tryptophan. Each record gives: D gene, J gene, V gene, CDR3 protein. D genes are given only for firm matches.

d_call: .; j_call: TRBJ2-7; v_call: TRBV4-1; cdr3_aa: CASSQGPHGDEQYF
d_call: TRBD1; j_call: TRBJ2-6; v_call: TRBV5-1; cdr3_aa: CASSEGQGFGANVLTF
d_call: TRBD1; j_call: TRBJ1-5; v_call: TRBV10-3; cdr3_aa: CAISESRTGKDQPQHF
d_call: .; j_call: TRBJ1-1; v_call: TRBV10-3; cdr3_aa: CAISAPGSTEAFF
d_call: TRBD1; j_call: TRBJ1-1; v_call: TRBV5-1; cdr3_aa: CASSSGQGLMNTEAFF
d_call: .; j_call: TRBJ1-5; v_call: TRBV6-2/TRBV6-3; cdr3_aa: CASAAGAGTLNQPQHF
d_call: .; j_call: TRBJ1-1; v_call: TRBV12-3/TRBV12-4; cdr3_aa: CASSQYPGLTGEGTEAFF
d_call: TRBD2; j_call: TRBJ2-1; v_call: TRBV3-1; cdr3_aa: CASSHRTSKNEQFF
d_call: TRBD1; j_call: TRBJ2-3; v_call: TRBV11-2; cdr3_aa: CASSLGTGVHGYF
d_call: TRBD1; j_call: TRBJ1-1; v_call: TRBV13; cdr3_aa: CASSPDRGAEAFF
d_call: .; j_call: TRBJ2-2; v_call: TRBV7-7; cdr3_aa: CASSLGPSSGPGTGELFF
d_call: .; j_call: TRBJ2-7; v_call: TRBV20-1; cdr3_aa: CSARGSSSTYEQYF
d_call: TRBD1; j_call: TRBJ1-2; v_call: TRBV4-1; cdr3_aa: CASSQAQSGQGTHGYTF
d_call: .; j_call: TRBJ2-5; v_call: TRBV11-1; cdr3_aa: CASSLVGLSPSNEQYF
d_call: .; j_call: TRBJ1-5; v_call: TRBV10-3; cdr3_aa: CAISRPGDNQPQHF
d_call: .; j_call: TRBJ1-1; v_call: TRBV12-3/TRBV12-4; cdr3_aa: CASSLRGCEAFF
d_call: .; j_call: TRBJ2-5; v_call: TRBV28; cdr3_aa: CASSSSLEEQYF
d_call: .; j_call: TRBJ1-3; v_call: TRBV10-3; cdr3_aa: CAISDRDSGNTIYF
d_call: .; j_call: TRBJ1-3; v_call: TRBV7-8; cdr3_aa: CASSHRRGQFGGNTIYF
d_call: .; j_call: TRBJ1-1; v_call: TRBV7-9; cdr3_aa: CASSYGGGFTEAFF
d_call: .; j_call: TRBJ2-5; v_call: TRBV12-3/TRBV12-4; cdr3_aa: CASSSRGAQETQYF
d_call: TRBD1; j_call: TRBJ2-5; v_call: TRBV2; cdr3_aa: CASAGTGVQETQYF
d_call: TRBD1; j_call: TRBJ1-1; v_call: TRBV11-1; cdr3_aa: CASSLNEGARAFF
d_call: .; j_call: TRBJ2-7; v_call: TRBV12-3/TRBV12-4; cdr3_aa: CASSLTGDNYEQYF
d_call: TRBD1; j_call: TRBJ1-4; v_call: TRBV11-2; cdr3_aa: CASSTKTGRDEKLFF
d_call: .; j_call: TRBJ2-3; v_call: TRBV6-1; cdr3_aa: CASSDGWSSASTDTQYF
d_call: TRBD2; j_call: TRBJ2-7; v_call: TRBV7-9; cdr3_aa: CASSSIAGSYEQYF
d_call: .; j_call: TRBJ1-1; v_call: TRBV20-1; cdr3_aa: CSARDLILPVNTEAFF
d_call: .; j_call: TRBJ2-7; v_call: TRBV28; cdr3_aa: CASSRNQQGYYEQYF
d_call: .; j_call: TRBJ1-1; v_call: TRBV30; cdr3_aa: CAWIGNFNTEAFF
d_call: .; j_call: TRBJ1-5; v_call: TRBV12-3/TRBV12-4; cdr3_aa: CASSSSGAGNQPQHF
d_call: .; j_call: TRBJ2-5; v_call: TRBV18; cdr3_aa: CASSPPIGETQYF
d_call: .; j_call: TRBJ1-1; v_call: TRBV6-1; cdr3_aa: CASSPYQQGRTEAFF
d_call: .; j_call: TRBJ1-5; v_call: TRBV10-3; cdr3_aa: CAISERDLLDSNQPQHF
d_call: TRBD2; j_call: TRBJ2-7; v_call: TRBV3-1; cdr3_aa: CASSRVAGGPGEQYF
d_call: .; j_call: TRBJ2-7; v_call: TRBV4-1; cdr3_aa: CASSQVPGHLSYEQYF
d_call: TRBD1; j_call: TRBJ2-5; v_call: TRBV4-3; cdr3_aa: CASSQDRGTGVKETQYF
d_call: .; j_call: TRBJ1-1; v_call: TRBV29-1; cdr3_aa: CSALPPKAGPFF
d_call: .; j_call: TRBJ1-1; v_call: TRBV20-1; cdr3_aa: CSASGFSGRRNTEAFF
d_call: .; j_call: TRBJ2-7; v_call: TRBV9; cdr3_aa: CASSVGGSNYEQYF
d_call: TRBD1; j_call: TRBJ2-3; v_call: TRBV4-1; cdr3_aa: CATRTGDSTDTQYF
d_call: .; j_call: TRBJ2-5; v_call: TRBV7-2; cdr3_aa: CASSLWSSQETQYF
d_call: TRBD1; j_call: TRBJ1-6; v_call: TRBV3-1; cdr3_aa: CASSPGQAESPLHF
d_call: TRBD1; j_call: .; v_call: TRBV7-9; cdr3_aa: CASSIVSGTGDHEQYF
d_call: .; j_call: TRBJ1-5; v_call: TRBV3-1; cdr3_aa: CASSQDPGRNQPQHF
d_call: TRBD1; j_call: TRBJ1-2; v_call: TRBV20-1; cdr3_aa: CSAGPGGQRRSGYTF
d_call: .; j_call: TRBJ2-1; v_call: TRBV14; cdr3_aa: CASSQRPDLSYNEQFF